Presented here are 21 T cell receptor beta chains from one specimen sequenced in a study of T cells in Graves' hyperthyroidism and ophthalmopathy (dated by TCRdb to between 2018 and 2021). The library was built by means of multiplex PCR. Data came from an Illumina HiSeq 2000. The TCR beta CDR3 regions were amplified from the RNA transcripts. A first-round RT-PCR of the TCR CDR3 used the HTBI primer set with the Qiagen OneStep RT-PCR kit. TCRdb reprocessing: public reads trimmed at Q25 with fastp, clones called with MiXCR, in-frame beta chains kept. One record per CDR3 amino acid sequence lists the most common genes and DNA. Counted in this sample were 500,000 to 750,000 distinct CDR3 sequences; approximately 14% of them appeared once. The leading ten clones occupy roughly 7% of the sample. The sequencing sample was made of blood. The receptors were gathered from a woman between 18 and 29 years old with Graves' ophthalmopathy.

This chain connects TRBV19 to TRBJ2-2; the D is unclear. Germline values: CDR1 LNHDA, CDR2 SQIVND (reference sequence). This CDR3 is 19 amino acids long. The V end was cut by 3 bases, the J end by 1 base, with 21 bases between. The CDR3: CASSITRDFQVVNTGELFF. In DNA form, the CDR3 reads TGTGCCAGTAGTATCACCCGCGATTTTCAGGTGGTGAACACCGGGGAGCTGTTTTTT.

The V gene is TRBV20-1, the J gene TRBJ1-2, with D tentatively TRBD1 (6 bases). The germline gives CDR1 DFQATT, CDR2 SNEGSKA (reference sequence). V was clipped by 0 bases and J by 5 bases, with 31 bases between them. The CDR3 length is 20 residues. Written as DNA, the CDR3 is TGCAGTGCTAGAGATAGACGAATTTGGAGGTTTCTAGGGGGTTTTTATGGCTACACCTTC. Translation: CSARDRRIWRFLGGFYGYTF.

This clonotype has only a few counts. In DNA, the CDR3 is TGTGCCAGCAGCTCAGCCGCGACAGGGGCCACAGATACGCAGTATTTT. Its translation: CASSSAATGATDTQYF. The chain uses TRBV6-1 and TRBJ2-3; 8 nucleotides align to TRBD1. CDR1 is MNHNS, CDR2 SASEGT, per germline. The V gene end was trimmed by 6 bases and the J gene end by 2 bases; junction bases not matched to a gene: 10. CDR3 length equals 16 residues.

The sample holds many counts of this clonotype. The chain carries TRBV2 and TRBJ2-7; D gene uncertain. CDR3 length: 12 residues. Germline lookup yields CDR1 SNHLY and CDR2 FYNNEI. Trimming stripped 5 bases from V and 2 bases from J, with 7 bases between. The CDR3 region has the DNA TGTGCCAGCAGTACTTCTGCCTACGAGCAGTACTTC. It specifies CASSTSAYEQYF.

The sample holds many counts of this clonotype. The CDR3 coding sequence is TGTGCCAGCAGTTTATCTTCAGTGGGGACCCAGTACTTC. Protein product: CASSLSSVGTQYF. The chain is built from TRBV27 and TRBJ2-5, with no clear D. The CDR3 is made up of 13 amino acids. Germline V gene data show CDR1 as MNHEY and CDR2 as SMNVEV (reference sequence). V gave up 0 bases and J gave up 7 bases, with 9 bases separating them.

The sample holds a few counts of this clonotype. This chain connects TRBV20-1 to TRBJ1-5; unclear D gene. V shed 6 bases and J shed 0 bases, with 12 bases lying between them. Germline assignment: CDR1 DFQATT and CDR2 SNEGSKA (reference sequence). This CDR3 has 14 amino acids. DNA of the CDR3: TGCAGTGCAAATACCGGGTCTAGCAATCAGCCCCAGCATTTT. It encodes CSANTGSSNQPQHF.

This clonotype came up many times. This chain connects TRBV9 to TRBJ2-3, with TRBD2 matching 9 bases. In germline, CDR1 is SGDLS, CDR2 YYNGEE. This CDR3 has 15 amino acids. V shed 3 bases and J 4 bases; nucleotides not matched to a gene: 6. CDR3: CASSAQRTSADTQYF. As DNA, the CDR3 is TGTGCCAGCAGCGCCCAAAGGACTAGCGCAGATACGCAGTATTTT.

This clonotype was seen at least ten times. V usage is TRBV6-1 and J usage is TRBJ2-7, with no clear D. Germline V gene sequence: CDR1 MNHNS, CDR2 SASEGT. The CDR3 has 14 amino acids. V was cut by 6 bases and J by 3 bases, with 15 bases left in between. CDR3 in DNA: TGTGCCAGCAGCACTCGGACGGGCTACTACGAGCAGTACTTC. Translating gives CASSTRTGYYEQYF.

The table lists this clonotype with a few counts. V usage is TRBV7-2 and J usage is TRBJ2-7; 8 bases line up with TRBD1. Trimming cost V 3 bases and J 4 bases; bases outside gene matches: 8. CDR3 size: 15 residues. From germline, CDR1 is SGHTA and CDR2 FQGNSA. The CDR3 sequence: CASSLSPGGGYEQYF. The CDR3 nucleotides read TGTGCCAGCAGCTTGTCCCCAGGGGGCGGTTACGAGCAGTACTTC.

There are a few counts of this clonotype. The chain uses TRBV6-1 and TRBJ2-3; TRBD1 or TRBD2 may be the D gene (5 bases each). Germline-derived CDR1 and CDR2 are MNHNS and SASEGT. This CDR3 spans 14 amino acids. V lost 6 bases and J 2 bases, leaving 12 bases between the germline ends. This CDR3 is CASSPGTVTDTQYF. CDR3 nucleotides: TGTGCCAGCAGCCCCGGGACCGTCACAGATACGCAGTATTTT.

This clonotype occurred many times. The chain is built from TRBV20-1 and TRBJ1-2; the D gene is possibly TRBD1 (5 bases). CDR1 DFQATT and CDR2 SNEGSKA come from the germline V gene (reference sequence). This CDR3 is 12 amino acids long. V was shortened by 3 bases and J by 5 bases, with 10 bases between the two germline ends. CDR3 region: CSASRGGYGYTF. CDR3 nucleotide sequence: TGCAGTGCTAGTAGGGGTGGATATGGCTACACCTTC.

This clonotype was seen at least ten times. V and J are TRBV6-2 or TRBV6-3 and TRBJ2-5; 7 bases are a match to TRBD2. CDR1 is MNHEY and CDR2 is SVGEGT in the germline V gene. After removal of 6 bases from V and 0 bases from J, the junction contained 4 bases not matched to a gene. The CDR3 spans 14 residues. CDR3 residues: CASRAGDYQETQYF. Here the CDR3 DNA reads TGTGCCAGCAGGGCGGGGGACTACCAAGAGACCCAGTACTTC.

In its sample, this clonotype was seen a few times. The V gene is TRBV27, the J gene TRBJ1-6; D unclear. The CDR3 covers 12 residues. CDR1 is MNHEY, CDR2 SMNVEV, per germline (reference sequence). V was pared by 5 bases and J by 2 bases, with 1 base between. The CDR3: CASSTYNSPLHF. In nucleotides, the CDR3 is TGTGCCAGCAGTACCTATAATTCACCCCTCCACTTT.

The sample holds a few counts of this clonotype. This rearrangement joins TRBV4-1 to TRBJ1-1; no reliable D call. The length of the CDR3 is 14 residues. V lost 4 bases to trimming and J lost 1 base, with 10 bases between them. CDR1 is MGHRA, CDR2 YSYEKL, per germline. The CDR3 protein is CASSRVGPNTEAFF. DNA for the CDR3: TGCGCCAGCAGCCGGGTAGGGCCGAACACTGAAGCTTTCTTT.

In its sample, this clonotype was seen many times. The chain uses TRBV28 and TRBJ1-5; D is perhaps TRBD1 (5 bases). Looked up from germline, CDR1 is MDHEN and CDR2 is SYDVKM. V was shortened by 3 bases and J by 3 bases, with 12 bases between the two germline ends. The CDR3 has 15 residues. The CDR3 coding sequence is TGTGCCAGCAGTTTTCAAGGGGACTTCAATCAGCCCCAGCATTTT. It is translated as CASSFQGDFNQPQHF. The full variable domain, its missing parts supplied by reference TRBV28 and TRBJ1-5, is DVKVTQSSRYLVKRTGEKVFLECVQDMDHENMFWYRQDPGLGLRLIYFSYDVKMKEKGDIPEGYSVSREKKERFSLILESASTNQTSMYLCASSFQGDFNQPQHFGDGTRLSIL.

The V gene is TRBV20-1, the J gene TRBJ2-1; 9 bases are a match to TRBD2. The CDR3 covers 15 residues. The V gene end was trimmed by 8 bases and the J gene end by 6 bases; junction bases not matched to a gene: 14. CDR1 is DFQATT and CDR2 is SNEGSKA in the germline V gene (reference sequence). The CDR3 loop is CSSPKTSGALNEQFF. DNA for the CDR3: TGCAGTTCCCCAAAGACTAGCGGAGCGCTCAATGAGCAGTTCTTC.

At least ten counts were recorded for this clonotype. The V call is TRBV11-2, the J call TRBJ2-1, with 12 bases identical to TRBD2. Germline CDR1 is SGHAT and CDR2 is FQNNGV. The CDR3 sequence is 16 residues long. Trimming took 4 bases from V and 5 from J; bases not matched to a gene: 6. The CDR3 region has the DNA TGTGCCAGCAGCTCAGTGACTAGCGGGAGCCACAATGAGCAGTTCTTC. Its protein is CASSSVTSGSHNEQFF.

The V call is TRBV5-4, the J call TRBJ1-4; 12 positions agree with TRBD1. CDR3 length: 15 residues. Trimming at V came to 5 bases and at J to 6 bases, leaving 5 bases not matched to a gene. Germline V gene data show CDR1 as SGHNT and CDR2 as YYREEE (reference sequence). The CDR3 loop is CASSRDRGQDEKLFF. DNA for the CDR3: TGTGCCAGCAGTCGGGACAGGGGGCAAGATGAAAAACTGTTTTTT.

This clonotype showed up many times. The genes are TRBV11-1 and TRBJ2-1; a weak D match, TRBD2 (5 bases). Trimming pared 5 bases from V and 7 bases from J, leaving 15 bases between. The CDR3 has 14 residues. Germline V gene data show CDR1 as SGHAT and CDR2 as FQDESV (reference sequence). CDR3 region: CASSPQRRGNEQFF. The CDR3, as DNA: TGTGCCAGCAGCCCCCAACGACGGGGTAATGAGCAGTTCTTC.

This clonotype was observed many times. Written as DNA, the CDR3 is TGTGCCAGCAGTGACAGGCTGGGGTACAATGAGCAGTTCTTC. It encodes CASSDRLGYNEQFF. This chain links TRBV6-1 with TRBJ2-1; no definite D call. Trimming removed 3 bases at V and 4 bases at J, with 10 bases between. CDR3 length: 14 residues. Germline assignment: CDR1 MNHNS and CDR2 SASEGT.

At least ten counts were recorded for this clonotype. This chain joins TRBV2 and TRBJ2-5; TRBD2 matches at 7 bases. From germline, CDR1 is SNHLY and CDR2 FYNNEI. CDR3 length: 13 residues. The ends lost 5 bases at V and 9 bases at J; junction bases unmatched: 9. DNA for the CDR3: TGTGCCAGCAGTCGGGAGGCTAAAGTGGCCCAGTACTTC. It codes for CASSREAKVAQYF.